There are many counts of the clone carrying this T cell receptor beta chain. What it recognizes is unknown. This sample was taken from a study of T cells in Graves' hyperthyroidism and ophthalmopathy. Regions amplified from RNA transcripts were the TCR beta CDR3 regions. TCR CDR3 regions were first amplified by RT-PCR with HTBI primers. MiXCR, applied by TCRdb to the multiplex PCR reads, yields one record per CDR3 protein. The sample shows hundreds of thousands of distinct CDR3 sequences, over 15% of them seen only once. Findings and caveats of the study: Blood also showed most of the thyroid clonotypes that were expanded above 0.001.

Trimming removed 2 bases from V and 3 bases from J; junction bases left unmatched: 6. Germline CDR1 is SGHVS and CDR2 is FQNEAQ. This CDR3 is 15 amino acids long. PBMCs were collected from a 10 ml volume of fresh peripheral blood. The clonotype comes from a woman between 18 and 30 years old with Graves' hyperthyroidism. The chain uses TRBV7-8 and TRBJ1-2, with 7 bases that match TRBD1. Sequencing was done on a sample of blood. The CDR3 DNA is TGTGCCAGCAGCTTACTGGGACAGCTCCACTATGGCTACACCTTC. Its protein product is CASSLLGQLHYGYTF.